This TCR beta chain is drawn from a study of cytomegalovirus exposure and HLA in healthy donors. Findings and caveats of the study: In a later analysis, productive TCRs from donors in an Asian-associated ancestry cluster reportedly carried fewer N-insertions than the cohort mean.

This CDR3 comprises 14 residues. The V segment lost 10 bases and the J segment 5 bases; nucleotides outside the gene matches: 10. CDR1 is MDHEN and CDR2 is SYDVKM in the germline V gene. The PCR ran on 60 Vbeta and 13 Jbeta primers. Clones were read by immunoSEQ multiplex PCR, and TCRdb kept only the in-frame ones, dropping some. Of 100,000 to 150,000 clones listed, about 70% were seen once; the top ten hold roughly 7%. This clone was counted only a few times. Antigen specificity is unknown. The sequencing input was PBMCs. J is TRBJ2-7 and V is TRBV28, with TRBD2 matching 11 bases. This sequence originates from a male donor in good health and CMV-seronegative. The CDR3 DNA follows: TGTGCCACTGAAAAAACTAGCGGGAGCCACGAGCAGTACTTC. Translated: CATEKTSGSHEQYF.